This T cell receptor beta chain derives from a study of early T cells in non-severe SARS-CoV-2 infection. CDR1 SQVTM and CDR2 ANQGSEA come from the germline V gene. This CDR3 has 13 residues. V lost 4 bases to trimming and J lost 0 bases, with 9 bases between them. The library protocol tagged individual cDNA molecules with unique molecular identifiers. TCRdb ran MiXCR on the 5' RACE reads and lists one entry per CDR3 protein. The sample has 25,000 to 30,000 distinct CDR3 sequences, 5.3% seen once. This clonotype was seen many times. The chain couples TRBV29-1 to TRBJ1-1, with D perhaps TRBD1 (6 bases). The sample consisted of whole blood. The clonotype was recovered from an adult who was a healthcare worker with PCR-confirmed SARS-CoV-2 infection or an uninfected control (not recorded which). The CDR3 bases are TGCAGCGTTGTACAGGGCTTGAACACTGAAGCTTTCTTT. Protein: CSVVQGLNTEAFF.